This record concerns one TCR beta chain sequence. Its antigen is not identified. Thawed PBMCs were FACS-sorted into unstimulated CD4+CD25+CD127- regulatory T cells, CD4+CD25- non-regulatory cells, CD4 and CD8 cells. These data are taken from a study of Tregs in tolerant kidney transplant recipients. General study results and limits: The small number of patients limits these findings pending further validation. Biological reproducibility was not directly addressed in this study.

This table comes from immunoSEQ multiplex PCR, and its TCRdb copy is limited to in-frame clones, with some not included. The sample comprises about 240,000 clones, roughly 80% of which are singletons, and 0.5% to 0.65% rests with the top ten. V lost 7 bases and J lost 9; bases outside the gene matches: 15. This CDR3 spans 16 amino acids. Germline V CDR1 and CDR2: SEHNR, FQNEAQ (reference sequence). The clonotype was recovered from a human donor in good health. This chain uses TRBV7-9 with TRBJ2-1, with 10 positions matching TRBD2. Material for sequencing was CD4+ T cells from blood. Here the CDR3 DNA reads TGTGCCAGCACACTCTCAGGGGGGACTAGCGTCGGTGAGCAGTTCTTC. Its protein is CASTLSGGTSVGEQFF. Complete variable domain (other parts from reference TRBV7-9 and TRBJ2-1): DTGVSQNPRHKITKRGQNVTFRCDPISEHNRLYWYRQTLGQGPEFLTYFQNEAQLEKSRLLSDRFSAERPKGSFSTLEIQRTEQGDSAMYLCASTLSGGTSVGEQFFGPGTRLTVL.